This T cell receptor beta chain was sequenced during a study of neurological immune-mediated disorders. The overall study: Multiple sclerosis patients numbered 34, of whom approximately 31 were relapsing-remitting and 3 secondary progressive.

This clonotype was counted ten times or more. Its antigen is unidentified. The cDNA was produced through 5'RACE with 10-nucleotide random UMIs. TCRdb reanalysed the 5' RACE reads using MiXCR and keeps one entry per CDR3 protein. The sample includes 78,000 or so distinct CDR3 sequences, roughly 4.7% seen only once; the top ten take 2% to 2.5%. Per germline, CDR1 ENHRY and CDR2 SYGVKD. The CDR3 has 11 amino acids. The trim removed 10 bases at V and 6 bases at J, leaving 3 bases unmatched. Study-level results: When repertoires were grouped phylogenetically, those of 18 of 34 multiple sclerosis patients fell into one related-CDR3 cluster, a possible signature. Clinical features showed no association with the multiple sclerosis repertoire cluster, and MRI features showed none either.

The sample comprised PBMCs. The origin of this receptor is a woman aged 25 to 39 with multiple sclerosis. This chain links TRBV10-3 with TRBJ2-5; TRBD1 agrees at 9 bases. The CDR3 loop reads CATGTGQTQYF. Written as DNA, the CDR3 is TGTGCCACCGGGACAGGGCAGACCCAGTACTTC.